This T cell receptor (beta chain) was identified during a study of CD8+ T cells in alopecia areata (dated by TCRdb to between 2017 and 2018). Background for the entire study: Treated patients were enrolled in an open-label pilot trial of oral tofacitinib, 5 to 10 mg twice daily, for moderate-to-severe alopecia areata. Tofacitinib was given for 6 to 18 months, followed by 6 months of follow-up off drug to assess delayed response and recurrence. The SALT score, which quantifies the percentage of affected scalp surface area, was used to measure disease severity in treated patients. To study T cell clonal expansion in alopecia areata, the researchers applied high-throughput TCRbeta sequencing to both the C3H/HeJ mouse model and human patients. Human TCRbeta sequencing covered scalp tissue and sorted CD4+ and CD8+ peripheral blood T cells from patchy and totalis/universalis alopecia areata patients and healthy controls. Patients on tofacitinib were biopsied at baseline and after 4 and 24 weeks of treatment, and several of the patients also had a later scalp biopsy. Scalp clonality was compared across normal scalp (n=4), patchy alopecia areata scalp (n=8), and alopecia totalis/universalis scalp (n=8). The RNA source kit depended on sample type: the PAXgene miRNA kit for fixed scalp, the miRNeasy kit for PBMCs, and the RNeasy kit for mouse skin. Amplification of TCRbeta CDR3 regions was done by immunoSEQ multiplex PCR using 35 Vbeta forward primers and 13 Jbeta reverse primers. General study outcomes and caveats: Unlike mouse skin, which is dominated by gammadelta T cells, normal human skin has resident alphabeta T cells that are also sequenced, and this complicates analysis of the scalp TCR repertoire. Shared TCR sequences between patients were less evident than in mice, which may be partly attributable to HLA diversity in the patient population. Because the treated cohort was small and had only one nonresponder, larger studies are needed to examine links between baseline CD8+ expansion and response. Lesional scalp, especially in alopecia totalis/universalis, showed higher clonality and more expanded CD8+ clones than normal scalp, suggesting antigenic drive. During tofacitinib treatment, many expanded lesional clones remained in scalp and blood, and this persistence may partly explain relapse after treatment is stopped. With tofacitinib, both scalp clonality and the number of expanded CD8+ clones among the top 100 scalp clones went down significantly.

The germline V gene gives CDR1 as MGHRA and CDR2 as YSYEKL. Measured from the cysteine to the phenylalanine, the CDR3 is 15 residues long. This clone has just a few counts. The antigen it recognizes is unknown. Because the CDR3's place on the DNA is in doubt, the DNA is left out and the CDR3 is given as listed by TCRdb. The library came from the immunoSEQ multiplex PCR assay. RNA was extracted from all samples and reverse transcribed into cDNA, which served as template for TCR sequencing. SuperScript III was used to make first-strand cDNA, primed with a 2:1 mix of oligo-dT and random hexamers. Amplification bias was assessed with a synthetic immune receptor repertoire, and residual bias was removed computationally. In the authors' own workflow: Raw reads were preprocessed to remove errors, and CDR3 was defined by IMGT conventions from the conserved cysteine to phenylalanine. Clonality was computed by normalizing Shannon entropy by log2 of the number of productive unique TCRs and subtracting the result from 1. Whether scalp clones were CD4 or CD8 was inferred by matching scalp TCRbeta sequences against CD4 and CD8 repertoires sorted from blood. This is the immuneACCESS table as TCRdb keeps it, with only in-frame sequences that have V and J called. A part of the clones is gone; compared with another copy, unresolved V genes explain less than half, and the rest is unexplained. V and J calls and clone size are given by that table; D and trimming were obtained from the DNA. Counted in this sample were over 150,000 clones; 55% to 70% of them appeared once. Around 3.2% of the sample rests with the top ten.

The time point label here, explained by the study, means: about 4 weeks on oral tofacitinib. This specimen's treatment or condition label, interpreted: oral pan-JAK inhibitor, 5-10 mg twice daily. Lesional scalp punch biopsies and peripheral blood were obtained from alopecia areata patients. After PBMCs were isolated by density centrifugation and stained for CD3, CD4 and CD8, a FACSAria was used to sort CD4+ and CD8+ T cells. Material: CD4+ T cells sorted from blood, obtained at week 4, from a patient treated with tofacitinib. The chain was built from TRBV4-1 and TRBJ2-5; the D call TRBD1 from the table was never checked on the DNA. The receptor was isolated from a human donor with alopecia areata. The CDR3 here reads CASSQVGQGSRGKYF.